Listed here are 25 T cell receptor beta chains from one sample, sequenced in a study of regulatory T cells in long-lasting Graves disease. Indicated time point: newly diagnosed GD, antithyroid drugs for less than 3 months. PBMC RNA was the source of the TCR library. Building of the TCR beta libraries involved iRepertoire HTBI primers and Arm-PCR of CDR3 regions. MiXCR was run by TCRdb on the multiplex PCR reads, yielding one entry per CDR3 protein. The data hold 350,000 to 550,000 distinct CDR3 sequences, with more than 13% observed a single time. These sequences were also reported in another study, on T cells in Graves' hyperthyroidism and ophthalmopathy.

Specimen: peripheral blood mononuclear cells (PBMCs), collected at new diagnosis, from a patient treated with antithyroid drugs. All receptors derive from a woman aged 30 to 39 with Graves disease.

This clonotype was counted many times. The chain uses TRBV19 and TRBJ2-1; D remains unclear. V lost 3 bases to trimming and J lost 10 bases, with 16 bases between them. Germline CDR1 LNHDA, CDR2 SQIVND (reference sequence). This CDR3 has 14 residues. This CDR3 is CASSILAKLGEQFF. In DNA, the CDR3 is TGTGCCAGTAGTATCTTGGCCAAGTTGGGGGAGCAGTTCTTC.

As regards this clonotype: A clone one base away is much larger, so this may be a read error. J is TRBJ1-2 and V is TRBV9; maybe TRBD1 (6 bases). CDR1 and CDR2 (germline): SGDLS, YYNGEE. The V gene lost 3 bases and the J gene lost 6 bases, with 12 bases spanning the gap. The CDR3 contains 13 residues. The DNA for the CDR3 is TGTGCCAGCAGCGGACAGGAGGGCGATGGCTACACCTTC. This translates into CASSGQEGDGYTF.

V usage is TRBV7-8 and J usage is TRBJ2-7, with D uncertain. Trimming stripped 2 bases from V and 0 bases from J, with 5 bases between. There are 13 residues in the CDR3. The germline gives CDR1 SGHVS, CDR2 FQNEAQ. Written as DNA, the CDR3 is TGTGCCAGCAGCTTAAGGGCCTCCTACGAGCAGTACTTC. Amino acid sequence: CASSLRASYEQYF.

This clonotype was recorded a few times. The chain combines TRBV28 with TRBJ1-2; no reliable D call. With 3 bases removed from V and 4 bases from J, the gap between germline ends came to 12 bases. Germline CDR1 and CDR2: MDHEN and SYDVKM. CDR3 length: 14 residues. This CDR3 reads CASSFLPRAYGYTF. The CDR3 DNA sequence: TGTGCCAGCAGTTTCCTACCCAGAGCCTATGGCTACACCTTC.

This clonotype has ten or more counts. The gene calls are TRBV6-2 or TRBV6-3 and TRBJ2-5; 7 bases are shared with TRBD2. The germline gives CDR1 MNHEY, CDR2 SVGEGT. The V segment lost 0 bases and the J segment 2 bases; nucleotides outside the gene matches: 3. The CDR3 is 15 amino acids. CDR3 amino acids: CASSYSSSGQETQYF. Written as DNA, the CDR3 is TGTGCCAGCAGTTACTCGTCTAGCGGACAAGAGACCCAGTACTTC.

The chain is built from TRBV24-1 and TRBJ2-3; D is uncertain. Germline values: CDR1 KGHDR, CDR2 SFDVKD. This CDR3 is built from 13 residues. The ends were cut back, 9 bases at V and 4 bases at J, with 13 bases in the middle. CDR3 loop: CATGEGIADTQYF. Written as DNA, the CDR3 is TGTGCCACCGGCGAAGGGATCGCAGATACGCAGTATTTT.

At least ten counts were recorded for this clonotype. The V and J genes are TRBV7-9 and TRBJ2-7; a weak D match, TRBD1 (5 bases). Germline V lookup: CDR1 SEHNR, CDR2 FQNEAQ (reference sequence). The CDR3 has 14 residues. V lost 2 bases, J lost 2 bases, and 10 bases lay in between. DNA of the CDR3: TGTGCCAGCAGCTTAAAACACAGGCCCTACGAGCAGTACTTC. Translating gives CASSLKHRPYEQYF.

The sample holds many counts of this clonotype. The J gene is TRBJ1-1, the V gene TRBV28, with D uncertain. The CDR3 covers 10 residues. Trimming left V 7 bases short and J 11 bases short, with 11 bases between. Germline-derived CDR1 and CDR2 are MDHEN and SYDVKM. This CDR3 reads CASMDRLAFF. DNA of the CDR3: TGTGCCAGCATGGATCGCCTGGCTTTCTTT.

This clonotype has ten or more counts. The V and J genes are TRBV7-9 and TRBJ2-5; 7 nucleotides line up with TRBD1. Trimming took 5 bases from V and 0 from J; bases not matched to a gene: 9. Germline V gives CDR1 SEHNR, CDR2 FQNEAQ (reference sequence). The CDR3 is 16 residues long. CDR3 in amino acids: CASSPGQDLYQETQYF. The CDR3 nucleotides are TGTGCCAGCAGCCCCGGACAGGACTTGTACCAAGAGACCCAGTACTTC.

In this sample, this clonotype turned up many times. The CDR3 reads CASSLTYNEQFF. The CDR3 DNA reads as TGTGCCAGCAGCTTAACCTACAATGAGCAGTTCTTC. This sequence joins TRBV11-2 and TRBJ2-1, with unresolved D. The CDR3 consists of 12 residues. V was pared by 2 bases and J by 2 bases, with 1 base between. CDR1 SGHAT and CDR2 FQNNGV come from the germline V gene.

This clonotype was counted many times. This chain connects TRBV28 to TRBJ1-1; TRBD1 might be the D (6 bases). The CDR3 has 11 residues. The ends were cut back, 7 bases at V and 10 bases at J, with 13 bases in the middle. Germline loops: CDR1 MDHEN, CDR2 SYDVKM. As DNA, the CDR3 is TGTGCCAGCACCCTACAGGGCCGAGCTTTCTTT. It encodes CASTLQGRAFF.

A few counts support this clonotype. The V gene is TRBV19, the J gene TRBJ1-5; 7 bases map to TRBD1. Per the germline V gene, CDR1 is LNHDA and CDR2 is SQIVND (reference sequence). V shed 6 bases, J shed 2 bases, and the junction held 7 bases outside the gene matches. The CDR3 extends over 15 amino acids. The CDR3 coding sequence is TGTGCCAGTAGAGCCGACAGGGCTCGCAATCAGCCCCAGCATTTT. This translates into CASRADRARNQPQHF.

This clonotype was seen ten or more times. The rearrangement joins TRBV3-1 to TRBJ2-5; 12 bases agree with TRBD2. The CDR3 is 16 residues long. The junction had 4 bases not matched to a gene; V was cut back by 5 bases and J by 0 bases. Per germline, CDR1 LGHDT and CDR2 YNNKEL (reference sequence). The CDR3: CASSKRLAGDQETQYF. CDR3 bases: TGTGCCAGCAGCAAGAGACTAGCGGGGGACCAAGAGACCCAGTACTTC.

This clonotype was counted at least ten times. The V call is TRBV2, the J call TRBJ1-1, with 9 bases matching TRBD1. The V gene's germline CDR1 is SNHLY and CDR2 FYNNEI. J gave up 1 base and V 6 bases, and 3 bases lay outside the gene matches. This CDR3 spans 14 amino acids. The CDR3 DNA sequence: TGTGCCAGCAGCAAGGACAGGGGGAACACTGAAGCTTTCTTT. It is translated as CASSKDRGNTEAFF.

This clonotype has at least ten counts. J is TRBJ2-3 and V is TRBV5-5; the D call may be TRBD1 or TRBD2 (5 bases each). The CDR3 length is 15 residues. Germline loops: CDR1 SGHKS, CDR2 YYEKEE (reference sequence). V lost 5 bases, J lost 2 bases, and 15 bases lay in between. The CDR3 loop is CASRDRDRDTDTQYF. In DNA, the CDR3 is TGTGCCAGCAGAGACCGGGACCGAGACACAGATACGCAGTATTTT.

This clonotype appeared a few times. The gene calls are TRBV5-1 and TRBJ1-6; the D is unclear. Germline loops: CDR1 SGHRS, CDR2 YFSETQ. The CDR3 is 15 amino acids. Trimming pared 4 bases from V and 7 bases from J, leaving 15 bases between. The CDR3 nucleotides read TGCGCCAGCAGCCCAGGATTGACGGGGAATTCACCCCTCCACTTT. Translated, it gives CASSPGLTGNSPLHF.

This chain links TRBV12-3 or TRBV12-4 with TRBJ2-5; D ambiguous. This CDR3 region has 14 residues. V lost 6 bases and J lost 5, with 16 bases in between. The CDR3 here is CASSTTHIRETQYF. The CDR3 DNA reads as TGTGCCAGCAGCACGACCCACATCAGGGAGACCCAGTACTTC.

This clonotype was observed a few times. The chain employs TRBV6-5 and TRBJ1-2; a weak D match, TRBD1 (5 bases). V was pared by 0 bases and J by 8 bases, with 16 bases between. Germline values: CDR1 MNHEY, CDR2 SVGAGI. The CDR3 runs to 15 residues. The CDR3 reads CASSYSTTGLKGYTF. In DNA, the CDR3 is TGTGCCAGCAGTTACTCGACGACGGGGCTCAAGGGCTACACCTTC.

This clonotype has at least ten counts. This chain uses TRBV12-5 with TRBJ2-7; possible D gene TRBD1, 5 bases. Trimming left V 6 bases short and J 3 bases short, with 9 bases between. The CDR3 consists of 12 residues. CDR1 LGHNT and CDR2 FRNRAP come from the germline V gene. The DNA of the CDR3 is TGTGCTAGTGGCAGACAGCACTACGAGCAGTACTTC. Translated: CASGRQHYEQYF. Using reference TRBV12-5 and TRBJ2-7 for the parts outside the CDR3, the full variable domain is DARVTQTPRHKVTEMGQEVTMRCQPILGHNTVFWYRQTMMQGLELLAYFRNRAPLDDSGMPKDRFSAEMPDATLATLKIQPSEPRDSAVYFCASGRQHYEQYFGPGTRLTVT.

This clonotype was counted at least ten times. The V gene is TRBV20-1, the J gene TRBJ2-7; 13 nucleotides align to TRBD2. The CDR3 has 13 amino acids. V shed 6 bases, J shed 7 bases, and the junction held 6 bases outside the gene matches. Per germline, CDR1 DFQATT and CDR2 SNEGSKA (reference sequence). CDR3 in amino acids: CSASGLAGREQYF. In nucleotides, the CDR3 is TGCAGTGCGTCGGGACTAGCGGGAAGAGAGCAGTACTTC.

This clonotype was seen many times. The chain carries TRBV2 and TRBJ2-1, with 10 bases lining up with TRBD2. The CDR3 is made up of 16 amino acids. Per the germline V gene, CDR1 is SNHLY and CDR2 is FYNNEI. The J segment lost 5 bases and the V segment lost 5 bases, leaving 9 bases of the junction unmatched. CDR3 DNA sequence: TGTGCCAGCAGTCCCACGACTAGCGGGTATAACAATGAGCAGTTCTTC. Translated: CASSPTTSGYNNEQFF.

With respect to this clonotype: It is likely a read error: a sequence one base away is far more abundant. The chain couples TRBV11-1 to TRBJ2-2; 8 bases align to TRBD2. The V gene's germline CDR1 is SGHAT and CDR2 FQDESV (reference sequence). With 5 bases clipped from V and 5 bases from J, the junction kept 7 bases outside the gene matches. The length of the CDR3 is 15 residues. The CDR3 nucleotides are TGTGCCAGCAGCCCCCGGGAGGGGGAAACCGGGGAGCTGTTTTTT. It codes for CASSPREGETGELFF.

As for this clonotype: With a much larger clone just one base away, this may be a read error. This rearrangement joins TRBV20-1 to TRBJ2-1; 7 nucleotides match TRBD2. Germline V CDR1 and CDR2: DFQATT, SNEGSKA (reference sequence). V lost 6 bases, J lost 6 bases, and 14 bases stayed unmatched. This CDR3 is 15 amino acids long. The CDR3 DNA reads TGCAGTGCAGTTGCTCTAGCGGAGGGCTGCAATGAGCAGTTCTTC. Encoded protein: CSAVALAEGCNEQFF.

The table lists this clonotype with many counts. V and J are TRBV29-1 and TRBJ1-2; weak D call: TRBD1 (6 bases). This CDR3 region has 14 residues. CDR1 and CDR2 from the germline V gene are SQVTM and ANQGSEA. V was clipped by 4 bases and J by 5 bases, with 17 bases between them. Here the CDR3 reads CSVAIGQSHYGYTF. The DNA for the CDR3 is TGCAGCGTTGCGATCGGACAGTCTCATTATGGCTACACCTTC.

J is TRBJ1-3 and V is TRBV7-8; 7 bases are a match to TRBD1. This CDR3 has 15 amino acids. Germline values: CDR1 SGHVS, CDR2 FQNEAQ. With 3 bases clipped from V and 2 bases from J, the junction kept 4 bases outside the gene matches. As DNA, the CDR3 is TGTGCCAGCAGCTTTGAGACAGGGACTGGAAACACCATATATTTT. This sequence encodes CASSFETGTGNTIYF.